Shown below are 9 T cell receptor beta chains from a single sample sequenced in a study of CD8 T cells in Susac syndrome. Random hexamers were used to reverse transcribe roughly 0.45 to 1 ug of RNA. TCRdb analysed the immunoSEQ multiplex PCR reads with MiXCR anew, one entry per CDR3 protein. The sample has 100,000 to 150,000 distinct CDR3 sequences; 75% to 90% are singletons. The source material was CD8+ T cells from PBMCs. The receptors were sampled from a human donor with multiple sclerosis.

The V gene is TRBV6-5, the J gene TRBJ2-2; no definite D call. With 8 bases removed from V and 9 bases from J, the gap between germline ends came to 13 bases. CDR1 MNHEY and CDR2 SVGAGI come from the germline V gene. CDR3 length: 12 amino acids. The CDR3 loop reads CASSLSDRELFF. CDR3 DNA sequence: TGTGCCAGCTCGCTAAGTGACAGGGAGCTGTTTTTT.

V is TRBV13 and J is TRBJ1-2; D is possibly TRBD1 (5 bases). V lost 2 bases and J 3 bases, leaving 13 bases between the germline ends. Germline V gives CDR1 PRHDT, CDR2 FYEKMQ (reference sequence). The CDR3 loop spans 15 amino acids. The CDR3 DNA reads as TGTGCCAGCAGCTTACGAATTGGGGGTCACTATGGCTACACCTTC. This translates into CASSLRIGGHYGYTF.

This clonotype was detected once. The rearrangement joins TRBV7-9 to TRBJ2-3; no definite D call. The germline gives CDR1 SEHNR, CDR2 FQNEAQ (reference sequence). Deletions cut 5 bases from V and 6 bases from J, with 12 bases between. This CDR3 has 13 residues. The CDR3 DNA is TGTGCCAGCAGCACCCAGTCCGGGGATACGCAGTATTTT. This codes for CASSTQSGDTQYF.

The rearrangement uses TRBV9 and TRBJ2-2; D gene ambiguous. V lost 0 bases to trimming and J lost 1 base, with 16 bases between them. The CDR3 has 18 residues. CDR1 and CDR2 (germline): SGDLS, YYNGEE. This CDR3 reads CASSVGAGWEENTGELFF. Here the CDR3 DNA reads TGTGCCAGCAGCGTAGGTGCAGGATGGGAAGAGAACACCGGGGAGCTGTTTTTT.

The chain recombines TRBV5-1 with TRBJ2-7; D is ambiguous. The CDR3 extends over 13 amino acids. Germline V gene sequence: CDR1 SGHRS, CDR2 YFSETQ. V was clipped by 1 base and J by 2 bases, with 7 bases between them. CDR3 bases: TGCGCCAGCAGCTTGACGGCTACCTACGAGCAGTACTTC. Protein sequence: CASSLTATYEQYF.

This chain connects TRBV18 to TRBJ2-3; 10 nucleotides align to TRBD2. Trimming took 0 bases from V and 6 from J; bases not matched to a gene: 6. Per germline, CDR1 KGHSH and CDR2 LQKENI. This CDR3 comprises 16 residues. For the CDR3, the DNA is TGTGCCAGCTCACCACCGGGACTAGCGTCAACGGATACGCAGTATTTT. This gives the protein CASSPPGLASTDTQYF.

The V gene is TRBV30, the J gene TRBJ1-2; the D is unclear. Germline V gene data show CDR1 as GTSNPN and CDR2 as SVGIG (reference sequence). The V end was cut by 4 bases, the J end by 4 bases, with 13 bases between. This CDR3 has 13 amino acids. The CDR3: CAWTASKGYGYTF. DNA of the CDR3: TGTGCCTGGACTGCCTCCAAGGGCTATGGCTACACCTTC.

The genes are TRBV29-1 and TRBJ2-1; D gene unclear. V lost 7 bases and J 8 bases, leaving 21 bases between the germline ends. The CDR3 loop spans 14 amino acids. CDR1 is SQVTM and CDR2 is ANQGSEA in the germline V gene. The CDR3 loop reads CSADTGLEPDEQFF. The CDR3 region has the DNA TGCAGCGCTGATACGGGCCTTGAGCCCGATGAGCAGTTCTTC.

This chain links TRBV29-1 with TRBJ2-3; D possibly corresponds to TRBD2 (6 bases). The CDR3 loop spans 13 amino acids. Germline values: CDR1 SQVTM, CDR2 ANQGSEA. The V gene lost 6 bases and the J gene lost 2 bases, with 12 bases spanning the gap. The CDR3 nucleotides are TGCAGCGTGGGGGGTCTGGACACAGATACGCAGTATTTT. The encoded protein is CSVGGLDTDTQYF.